One sample yielded the 14 T cell receptor beta chains listed below, sequenced in a study of blood T cell repertoires in COVID-19. Clones were sequenced by immunoSEQ multiplex PCR, and TCRdb holds only the in-frame ones, with some missing. The data show approximately 26,000 clones, roughly nine tenths seen once. The material sequenced was peripheral blood. The receptors originated from a human donor with acute or convalescent COVID-19. The donor label of this sample is uncertain.

As for this clone: Other nucleotide sequences from this sample produce the same CDR3. The V call is TRBV11-3, the J call TRBJ2-7, with 7 nucleotides matching TRBD1. Germline trimming cut 1 base from V and 3 bases from J; bases unmatched to any gene: 0. Germline assignment: CDR1 SGHNT and CDR2 YENEEA. The CDR3 is 13 residues long. CDR3 bases: TGTGCCAGCAGCTTAGGGGACAGCTACGAGCAGTACTTC. Its protein is CASSLGDSYEQYF.

The chain joins TRBV5-1 to TRBJ2-3; 13 positions agree with TRBD2. Germline V CDR1 and CDR2: SGHRS, YFSETQ. The CDR3 length is 17 residues. J lost 4 bases, V lost 4 bases, and 9 bases had no gene match. DNA for the CDR3: TGCGCCAGCAGCCCCGGACTAGCGGGAGTCGGGGCAGATACGCAGTATTTT. Amino acids: CASSPGLAGVGADTQYF.

The CDR3 DNA sequence: TGTGCCAGCAGCCAAGTTACAGGGGCAGCCTATGGAAACACCATATATTTT. It specifies CASSQVTGAAYGNTIYF. The chain joins TRBV4-2 to TRBJ1-3; 7 bases line up with TRBD1. In germline, CDR1 is LGHNA, CDR2 YNFKEQ. CDR3 length: 17 residues. The ends lost 1 base at V and 3 bases at J; junction bases unmatched: 9.

J is TRBJ2-7 and V is TRBV10-2, with D possibly matching TRBD2 (5 bases). Trimming removed 3 bases from V and 5 bases from J, with 14 bases in between. The CDR3 length is 14 residues. The germline V gene encodes CDR1 WSHSY and CDR2 SAAADI. CDR3 sequence reads: CASSDAGLADEQYF. In DNA, the CDR3 is TGCGCCAGCAGTGACGCCGGGCTAGCAGACGAGCAGTACTTC.

The chain links TRBV12-5 to TRBJ2-7, with 7 positions matching TRBD1. CDR3 length equals 14 residues. The junction had 4 bases not matched to a gene; V was cut back by 3 bases and J by 2 bases. In germline, CDR1 is LGHNT, CDR2 FRNRAP. The CDR3 bases are TGTGCTAGTGGTTTTCTGGACAGGCCCTACGAGCAGTACTTC. Its translation: CASGFLDRPYEQYF.

J is TRBJ2-3 and V is TRBV24-1; TRBD2 might be the D (6 bases). This CDR3 has 17 amino acids. V gave up 9 bases and J gave up 1 base, with 22 bases separating them. Germline V gives CDR1 KGHDR, CDR2 SFDVKD. CDR3 protein: CATGAGRTPFGTDTQYF. CDR3 sequence (DNA): TGTGCCACCGGTGCGGGGAGGACACCCTTCGGCACAGATACGCAGTATTTT.

The J gene is TRBJ2-1, the V gene TRBV7-2; 9 bases agree with TRBD2. The length of the CDR3 is 16 residues. The germline gives CDR1 SGHTA, CDR2 FQGNSA. With 5 bases clipped from V and 5 bases from J, the junction kept 10 bases outside the gene matches. CDR3 sequence reads: CASSPLVASGDNEQFF. DNA of the CDR3: TGTGCCAGCAGCCCCCTGGTGGCTAGCGGGGACAATGAGCAGTTCTTC.

The rearrangement links TRBV6-5 to TRBJ2-2, with TRBD1 matching over 10 bases. Germline V gene data show CDR1 as MNHEY and CDR2 as SVGAGI. The J segment lost 5 bases and the V segment lost 6 bases, leaving 3 bases of the junction unmatched. There are 14 residues in the CDR3. CDR3: CASRGQGRTGELFF. The CDR3 DNA reads as TGTGCCAGCAGGGGACAGGGGAGGACCGGGGAGCTGTTTTTT.

The V call is TRBV9, the J call TRBJ2-1, with TRBD1 matching over 9 bases. Germline lookup yields CDR1 SGDLS and CDR2 YYNGEE. This CDR3 comprises 16 residues. V shed 3 bases, J shed 5 bases, and the junction held 9 bases outside the gene matches. The CDR3 loop reads CASSASTGTGNNEQFF. Written as DNA, the CDR3 is TGTGCCAGCAGCGCCAGTACCGGGACAGGGAACAATGAGCAGTTCTTC.

V and J are TRBV5-1 and TRBJ2-5; D remains unclear. The CDR3 is made up of 15 amino acids. The germline V and J ends were trimmed by 2 bases and 0 bases, with 11 bases remaining between them. Germline loops: CDR1 SGHRS, CDR2 YFSETQ. This chain's CDR3 is CASSFNGQYQETQYF. Written as DNA, the CDR3 is TGCGCCAGCAGCTTCAATGGGCAGTACCAAGAGACCCAGTACTTC.

This rearrangement joins TRBV5-1 to TRBJ2-1, with 16 bases aligning to TRBD2. Germline trimming cut 4 bases from V and 0 bases from J; bases unmatched to any gene: 4. Germline V gene sequence: CDR1 SGHRS, CDR2 YFSETQ. The CDR3 runs 18 residues. Here the CDR3 DNA reads TGCGCCAGCAGCCCGGGACTAGCGGGAGGGAGCTCCTACAATGAGCAGTTCTTC. Its protein product is CASSPGLAGGSSYNEQFF.

This clone was recorded only once. V gene TRBV5-1 combines with J gene TRBJ2-5; the D is unclear. V lost 5 bases and J lost 5, with 13 bases in between. The CDR3 is 13 residues long. Germline V gene lookup returns CDR1 SGHRS and CDR2 YFSETQ. The CDR3: CASSIDKLETQYF. The CDR3 DNA reads as TGCGCCAGCAGTATAGACAAGCTGGAGACCCAGTACTTC.

The chain uses TRBV5-5 and TRBJ2-7, with a weak D call TRBD2 (6 bases). Germline lookup yields CDR1 SGHKS and CDR2 YYEKEE (reference sequence). V gave up 4 bases and J gave up 0 bases, with 11 bases separating them. The CDR3 covers 14 residues. The CDR3 DNA follows: TGTGCCAGCAGCGCGGGACTGAGCTCCTACGAGCAGTACGTC. Encoded protein: CASSAGLSSYEQYV.

The chain uses TRBV7-2 and TRBJ2-3; D is possibly TRBD2 (6 bases). Germline V gene sequence: CDR1 SGHTA, CDR2 FQGNSA. Trimming removed 0 bases at V and 2 bases at J, with 12 bases between. This CDR3 comprises 16 residues. The CDR3 DNA sequence: TGTGCCAGCAGCTTAGCGGGCGGGGCGACCACAGATACGCAGTATTTT. As protein: CASSLAGGATTDTQYF.